Listed below are T cell receptor beta chains from one sample, sequenced in a study of tumor and adjacent non-tumor tissue in lung cancer. TCRdb reprocessed the multiplex PCR reads with MiXCR, giving one entry per CDR3 protein. In the table there are around 60,000 distinct CDR3 sequences, about 61% of which are singletons. Sequencing used distant non-tumor lung tissue. All receptors come from a man aged 70 or older with non-small cell lung cancer. The CDR3 runs from the conserved cysteine through the conserved F or W. Each record gives: clone size, V gene, D gene, J gene, CDR3 protein, CDR3 DNA. The D gene is left open where the match is weak. Size is stated for part of the rows, as once, few or many counts, or as a class when the clone is expanded.

clone size: -
V gene: TRBV11-2
D gene: -
J gene: TRBJ2-7
CDR3 protein: CASSSVQGTLTYGQYF
CDR3 DNA: TGTGCCAGCAGCTCAGTTCAAGGGACCCTAACCTACGGGCAGTACTTC

clone size: -
V gene: TRBV12-3/TRBV12-4
D gene: -
J gene: TRBJ1-2
CDR3 protein: CVSSKPEYGYTF
CDR3 DNA: TGTGTCAGCAGCAAACCCGAATACGGCTACACCTTC

clone size: many
V gene: TRBV10-3
D gene: -
J gene: TRBJ2-5
CDR3 protein: CAISETGTGETQYF
CDR3 DNA: TGTGCCATCAGTGAGACTGGCACGGGGGAGACCCAGTACTTC

clone size: -
V gene: TRBV5-1
D gene: -
J gene: TRBJ2-1
CDR3 protein: CASSLIQGGHYNEQFF
CDR3 DNA: TGCGCCAGCAGCCTAATACAGGGAGGCCACTACAATGAGCAGTTCTTC

clone size: -
V gene: TRBV11-1
D gene: -
J gene: TRBJ2-6
CDR3 protein: CVSSQPRPSGANVLTF
CDR3 DNA: TGTGTCAGCAGCCAACCTAGGCCCTCTGGGGCCAACGTCCTGACTTTC

clone size: few
V gene: TRBV6-1
D gene: -
J gene: TRBJ1-5
CDR3 protein: CASLGGDLGLGQPQHF
CDR3 DNA: TGTGCCAGCCTGGGCGGGGATCTTGGCTTGGGGCAGCCCCAGCATTTT

clone size: -
V gene: TRBV11-2
D gene: -
J gene: TRBJ2-7
CDR3 protein: CASNLDGPSYGQYF
CDR3 DNA: TGTGCCAGCAACTTAGATGGCCCCTCCTACGGGCAGTACTTC

clone size: many
V gene: TRBV6-1
D gene: TRBD1
J gene: TRBJ1-5
CDR3 protein: CASTGTGGNNQPQHF
CDR3 DNA: TGTGCCAGCACCGGGACAGGGGGAAATAATCAGCCCCAGCATTTT

clone size: many
V gene: TRBV6-6
D gene: -
J gene: TRBJ2-1
CDR3 protein: CASRIAGERNEQFF
CDR3 DNA: TGTGCCAGCAGAATAGCAGGAGAGCGCAATGAGCAGTTCTTC

clone size: once
V gene: TRBV28
D gene: -
J gene: TRBJ2-3
CDR3 protein: CASCLDLGGDTQYF
CDR3 DNA: TGTGCCAGCTGTTTAGACCTGGGCGGAGATACGCAGTATTTT

clone size: many
V gene: TRBV6-6
D gene: -
J gene: TRBJ2-3
CDR3 protein: CASSYDSTDTQYF
CDR3 DNA: TGTGCCAGCAGTTACGACAGCACAGATACGCAGTATTTT

clone size: -
V gene: TRBV6-5
D gene: TRBD1
J gene: TRBJ2-7
CDR3 protein: CATSFGQGAVEQYF
CDR3 DNA: TGTGCCACCAGTTTCGGGCAGGGGGCTGTCGAGCAGTACTTC

clone size: few
V gene: TRBV28
D gene: TRBD2
J gene: TRBJ2-7
CDR3 protein: CASLPQVGGTNSYEQYF
CDR3 DNA: TGTGCCAGCCTTCCCCAGGTAGGCGGGACTAACTCCTACGAGCAGTACTTC

clone size: -
V gene: TRBV6-5
D gene: TRBD2
J gene: TRBJ2-2
CDR3 protein: CTSSYTGHRTSRVAGELFF
CDR3 DNA: TGTACCAGCAGTTATACGGGACACCGGACTAGCAGGGTAGCCGGGGAGCTGTTTTTT

clone size: few
V gene: TRBV7-9
D gene: -
J gene: TRBJ2-1
CDR3 protein: CASSLEQFF
CDR3 DNA: TGTGCCAGCAGCTTAGAGCAGTTCTTC

clone size: many
V gene: TRBV7-9
D gene: TRBD2
J gene: TRBJ2-7
CDR3 protein: CASSLYPTGTSPHEQYF
CDR3 DNA: TGTGCCAGCAGTCTATACCCGACCGGGACTAGCCCCCACGAGCAGTACTTC

clone size: -
V gene: TRBV30
D gene: -
J gene: TRBJ2-2
CDR3 protein: CAWSFSGVPRPSGELFF
CDR3 DNA: TGTGCCTGGAGTTTCTCCGGGGTCCCTCGGCCCAGCGGGGAGCTGTTTTTT

clone size: -
V gene: TRBV21-1
D gene: -
J gene: TRBJ2-6
CDR3 protein: CASSKSYRGRVSGANVLTF
CDR3 DNA: TGTGCCAGCAGCAAATCATACCGTGGCAGGGTATCTGGGGCCAACGTCCTGACTTTC

clone size: -
V gene: TRBV11-2
D gene: -
J gene: TRBJ2-2
CDR3 protein: CASSPRDLNTGELLF
CDR3 DNA: TGTGCCAGCAGCCCAAGAGACTTGAATACCGGGGAGCTGTTATTT

clone size: few
V gene: TRBV19
D gene: -
J gene: TRBJ2-5
CDR3 protein: CASSIGLQETQYF
CDR3 DNA: TGTGCCAGTAGTATAGGCCTACAAGAGACCCAGTACTTC

clone size: -
V gene: TRBV20-1
D gene: TRBD1
J gene: TRBJ1-2
CDR3 protein: CSASGGTGSGYTF
CDR3 DNA: TGCAGTGCTAGCGGCGGGACAGGGTCTGGCTACACCTTC

clone size: -
V gene: TRBV10-1
D gene: -
J gene: TRBJ2-1
CDR3 protein: CGSSLARGYEQFF
CDR3 DNA: TGCGGCAGCAGTCTTGCTAGGGGCTATGAGCAGTTCTTC

clone size: -
V gene: TRBV12-3/TRBV12-4
D gene: -
J gene: TRBJ2-5
CDR3 protein: CASTLTGYGEIQYF
CDR3 DNA: TGTGCCAGCACCTTGACAGGCTACGGAGAGATCCAGTACTTC

clone size: many
V gene: TRBV20-1
D gene: -
J gene: TRBJ2-5
CDR3 protein: CSAAPGTAQETQYF
CDR3 DNA: TGCAGTGCCGCCCCGGGGACTGCTCAAGAGACCCAGTACTTC

clone size: few
V gene: TRBV29-1
D gene: -
J gene: TRBJ2-5
CDR3 protein: CSVEFGETQYF
CDR3 DNA: TGCAGCGTTGAATTCGGTGAGACCCAGTACTTC

clone size: few
V gene: TRBV30
D gene: -
J gene: TRBJ2-5
CDR3 protein: CAWSGGEETQYF
CDR3 DNA: TGTGCCTGGAGTGGCGGAGAAGAGACCCAGTACTTC

clone size: -
V gene: TRBV5-4
D gene: TRBD1
J gene: TRBJ1-6
CDR3 protein: CASSTQQGARNSPLHF
CDR3 DNA: TGTGCCAGCAGCACACAACAGGGGGCCCGTAATTCACCCCTCCACTTT

clone size: -
V gene: TRBV14
D gene: -
J gene: TRBJ2-2
CDR3 protein: CASSGKYFVGELFF
CDR3 DNA: TGTGCCAGCAGTGGAAAGTATTTCGTCGGGGAGCTGTTTTTT

clone size: -
V gene: TRBV5-1
D gene: TRBD2
J gene: TRBJ2-4
CDR3 protein: CASSFQTSSAKNIQYF
CDR3 DNA: TGTGCCAGCAGCTTCCAGACTAGCTCGGCCAAAAACATTCAGTACTTC

clone size: -
V gene: TRBV29-1
D gene: -
J gene: TRBJ2-1
CDR3 protein: CSVFGAGSSYNEQFF
CDR3 DNA: -

clone size: -
V gene: TRBV6-6
D gene: -
J gene: TRBJ1-1
CDR3 protein: CASTVSPRSETIF
CDR3 DNA: TGTGCCAGCACCGTTAGTCCGCGTTCCGAAACTATCTTT

clone size: few
V gene: TRBV7-9
D gene: -
J gene: TRBJ1-2
CDR3 protein: CASSDGNYGYTF
CDR3 DNA: TGTGCCAGCAGCGACGGAAACTATGGCTACACCTTC

clone size: many
V gene: TRBV12-3/TRBV12-4
D gene: -
J gene: TRBJ2-7
CDR3 protein: CASSLGYYEQYF
CDR3 DNA: TGTGCCAGCAGTTTAGGATACTACGAGCAGTACTTC

clone size: -
V gene: TRBV5-1
D gene: TRBD1
J gene: TRBJ2-3
CDR3 protein: CASAQGASTDTQYF
CDR3 DNA: TGCGCCAGCGCGCAGGGGGCGAGCACGGATACGCAGTATTTT

clone size: -
V gene: TRBV29-1
D gene: TRBD1
J gene: TRBJ2-2
CDR3 protein: CSARGQGAPGELFF
CDR3 DNA: TGCAGCGCGAGGGGACAGGGTGCCCCCGGGGAGCTGTTTTTT

clone size: -
V gene: TRBV5-6
D gene: -
J gene: TRBJ1-4
CDR3 protein: CASNFETVNEKLFF
CDR3 DNA: TGTGCCAGCAACTTTGAGACAGTTAATGAAAAACTGTTTTTT

clone size: many
V gene: TRBV29-1
D gene: -
J gene: TRBJ2-2
CDR3 protein: CSVEYLANTGELFF
CDR3 DNA: TGCAGCGTTGAGTACCTCGCGAACACCGGGGAGCTGTTTTTT

clone size: -
V gene: TRBV11-2
D gene: TRBD2
J gene: TRBJ2-6
CDR3 protein: CVSSSRGGSSGANLPTF
CDR3 DNA: TGTGTCAGCAGCTCCCGGGGGGGTAGCTCTGGGGCCAACCTCCCGACTTTC

clone size: -
V gene: TRBV11-2
D gene: TRBD1
J gene: TRBJ2-5
CDR3 protein: CASSLYRGVRGTQYF
CDR3 DNA: TGTGCCAGCAGCTTATACAGGGGGGTGAGAGGGACCCAGTACTTC

clone size: many
V gene: TRBV7-8
D gene: -
J gene: TRBJ1-5
CDR3 protein: CASSPLGVNQPQHF
CDR3 DNA: TGTGCCAGCAGCCCCCTCGGGGTGAATCAGCCCCAGCATTTT

clone size: -
V gene: TRBV12-3/TRBV12-4
D gene: TRBD2
J gene: TRBJ2-7
CDR3 protein: CARSPSGSWGEQYF
CDR3 DNA: TGTGCCAGGAGCCCTAGCGGGAGTTGGGGCGAGCAATACTTC

clone size: many
V gene: TRBV12-3/TRBV12-4
D gene: -
J gene: TRBJ2-3
CDR3 protein: CASSRQTDTQYF
CDR3 DNA: TGTGCCAGCAGTCGACAGACAGATACGCAGTATTTT

clone size: once
V gene: TRBV2
D gene: TRBD2
J gene: TRBJ2-2
CDR3 protein: CASKGLAEVRRTGELFF
CDR3 DNA: TGTGCCAGCAAGGGACTAGCGGAGGTCAGACGGACCGGGGAGCTGTTTTTT

clone size: -
V gene: TRBV7-9
D gene: -
J gene: TRBJ2-2
CDR3 protein: CASSLGRDSNTGEPFF
CDR3 DNA: TGTGCCAGCAGCTTAGGCCGGGACTCGAACACCGGGGAGCCGTTTTTT

clone size: -
V gene: TRBV11-2
D gene: -
J gene: TRBJ2-2
CDR3 protein: CASGLGLKLGAGELFF
CDR3 DNA: TGTGCCAGCGGCTTGGGACTCAAGCTAGGGGCCGGTGAGCTGTTTTTT

clone size: -
V gene: TRBV7-9
D gene: -
J gene: TRBJ1-2
CDR3 protein: CASSPSGDLNYGYTF
CDR3 DNA: TGTGCCAGCAGCCCTAGCGGGGACCTTAACTATGGCTACACCTTC

clone size: -
V gene: TRBV5-6
D gene: -
J gene: TRBJ2-4
CDR3 protein: CASSFDSEDIQYF
CDR3 DNA: TGTGCCAGTAGCTTTGACAGTGAGGACATTCAGTACTTC

clone size: few
V gene: TRBV12-3/TRBV12-4
D gene: -
J gene: TRBJ2-1
CDR3 protein: CASGLAGGADNEQFF
CDR3 DNA: TGTGCCAGCGGTTTAGCCGGAGGGGCGGACAATGAGCAGTTCTTC

clone size: -
V gene: TRBV20-1
D gene: TRBD1
J gene: TRBJ1-5
CDR3 protein: CSARERTGGQPQHF
CDR3 DNA: TGCAGTGCTAGAGAACGGACAGGAGGTCAGCCCCAACATTTT